Listed below are T cell receptor beta chains from one sample, sequenced in a study of T-cell reconstitution after alpha-beta-depleted transplantation in children. One entry per CDR3 protein results from TCRdb running MiXCR on the PCR reads. The table has 400,000 to 550,000 distinct CDR3 sequences, 8% to 11% seen once; the top ten hold around 2%. The sequencing used PBMCs, collected before TCRalphabeta/CD19-depleted stem cell transplant. The source of these receptors is a child under 10 years old with inherited bone marrow failure, due to receive a stem cell transplant. Both conserved end residues are part of each CDR3. D genes are given only for firm matches. Size is omitted from some rows. Given values are once, few, many or a class for expanded clones.

many	13	TRBV7-9	-	TRBJ2-1	TGTGCCAGCAGCCCCCCATGGGAGACGGCGCAGTTCTTC	CASSPPWETAQFF
few	11	TRBV20-1	TRBD2	TRBJ2-7	TGCAGTGGACTAGCGGGCTACGAGCAGTACTTC	CSGLAGYEQYF
-	14	TRBV5-1	-	TRBJ2-2	TGCGCCAGCAGCTCGGTGGTGAACACCGGGGAGCTGTTTTTT	CASSSVVNTGELFF
many	13	TRBV6-1	-	TRBJ2-1	TGTGCCAGCAGTGAGTGGCAGAACAATGAGCAGTTCTTC	CASSEWQNNEQFF
many	12	TRBV29-1	-	TRBJ2-1	TGCAGCGTTCCAGGGACTTGGGGTGAGCAGTTCTTC	CSVPGTWGEQFF
-	15	TRBV24-1	TRBD2	TRBJ2-1	TGTGCCACCAGTGATCCCTGGGGGGGTGAATATGAGCAGTTCTTC	CATSDPWGGEYEQFF
many	19	TRBV12-3/TRBV12-4	TRBD2	TRBJ2-1	TGTGCCAGCAGCAGAAGACTTCCACTGACTAGCGGGAGAGGCAATGAGCAGTTCTTC	CASSRRLPLTSGRGNEQFF
many	13	TRBV15	-	TRBJ1-1	TGTGCCACCAGCAGAGATCTGGAGGCTGAAGCTTTCTTT	CATSRDLEAEAFF
many	16	TRBV20-1	TRBD2	TRBJ2-5	TGCAGTGCTAGAGATTCCGGGAGGACGTGGGGGGAGACCCAGTACTTC	CSARDSGRTWGETQYF
few	15	TRBV28	-	TRBJ1-5	TGTGCCAGCAGTTTCCGGACAGTTAGCAATCAGCCCCAGCATTTT	CASSFRTVSNQPQHF
few	16	TRBV5-1	TRBD1	TRBJ1-2	TGCGCCAGCAGCTTGGGACAGGGGAGAACGTCCTATGGCTACACCTTC	CASSLGQGRTSYGYTF
many	13	TRBV27	TRBD1	TRBJ1-6	TGTGCCAGCACGGGACAGGGAATTTCACCCCTCCACTTT	CASTGQGISPLHF
many	15	TRBV6-2/TRBV6-3	TRBD2	TRBJ2-1	TGTGCCAGCAGTTACCCACTAGCGGCATACAATGAGCAGTTCTTC	CASSYPLAAYNEQFF
many	16	TRBV5-1	-	TRBJ2-7	TGCGCCAGCAGCTTCGGCGGGACCCTTCCCGACTACGAGCAGTACTTC	CASSFGGTLPDYEQYF
few	14	TRBV18	TRBD1	TRBJ2-1	TGTGCCAGCTCACCGGACAGGGGGTACGGTGAGCAGTTCTTC	CASSPDRGYGEQFF
many	13	TRBV7-8	-	TRBJ1-5	TGTGCCAGCAGTCCAGGGGCTCCGGTGCCCCAGCATTTT	CASSPGAPVPQHF
-	14	TRBV18	TRBD2	TRBJ2-3	TGTGCCAGCTCCATCGGGACTAGAGCAGATACGCAGTATTTT	CASSIGTRADTQYF
many	15	TRBV9	TRBD1	TRBJ2-7	TGTGCCAGCAGCGTAGAAGGGACAGACTCCTACGAGCAGTACTTC	CASSVEGTDSYEQYF
-	15	TRBV5-5	TRBD1	TRBJ2-5	TGTGCCAGCAGCCCATCGACAGGGTACGGGGAGACCCAGTACTTC	CASSPSTGYGETQYF
few	15	TRBV7-8	TRBD2	TRBJ2-7	TGTGCCAGCAGTCAAACCCTAGCGGGAAACTACGAGCAGTACTTC	CASSQTLAGNYEQYF
many	14	TRBV12-3/TRBV12-4	TRBD2	TRBJ2-5	TGTGCCACCACCCCGGGGGGGAGTCAAGAGACCCAGTACTTC	CATTPGGSQETQYF
-	14	TRBV6-1	TRBD1	TRBJ1-1	TGTGCCAGCAGTACGACAGGGATTAACACTGAAGCTTTCTTT	CASSTTGINTEAFF
few	13	TRBV27	-	TRBJ2-7	TGTGCCACCCGCCGGAGCGGCCACTACGAGCAGTACTTC	CATRRSGHYEQYF
many	15	TRBV7-9	TRBD2	TRBJ2-1	TGTGCCAGCAGCTTAGTGACGGGACTATACAATGAGCAGTTCTTC	CASSLVTGLYNEQFF
many	12	TRBV7-2	-	TRBJ2-1	TGTGCCAGCAGCAACAGGTACAATGAGCAGTTCTTC	CASSNRYNEQFF
many	15	TRBV3-1	-	TRBJ2-1	TGTGCCAGCAGCGGAATGAAGGACATATTCGATGAGCAGTTCTTC	CASSGMKDIFDEQFF
many	13	TRBV20-1	-	TRBJ2-7	TGCAGTGCTAGAGAGGGGAATTCCTACGAGCAGTACTTC	CSAREGNSYEQYF
many	13	TRBV6-2/TRBV6-3	-	TRBJ2-1	TGTGCCAGCAGTTACGGGGGGGCTGGTGAGCAGTTCTTC	CASSYGGAGEQFF
many	13	TRBV19	-	TRBJ2-7	TGTGCCAGTAGACCGGGTATGGGGGACGAGCAGTACTTC	CASRPGMGDEQYF
many	16	TRBV7-9	-	TRBJ2-1	TGTGCCAGCAGCTTATCTGCCGGAGGCCTGGTCAATGAGCAGTTCTTC	CASSLSAGGLVNEQFF
many	14	TRBV29-1	TRBD2	TRBJ2-1	TGCAGCGGTACAGCGGGAGCCGGTTACAATGAGCAGTTCTTC	CSGTAGAGYNEQFF
many	13	TRBV9	TRBD1	TRBJ2-3	TGTGCCAGCAGCGTAGTACCGACAGGGCCTCAGTATTTT	CASSVVPTGPQYF